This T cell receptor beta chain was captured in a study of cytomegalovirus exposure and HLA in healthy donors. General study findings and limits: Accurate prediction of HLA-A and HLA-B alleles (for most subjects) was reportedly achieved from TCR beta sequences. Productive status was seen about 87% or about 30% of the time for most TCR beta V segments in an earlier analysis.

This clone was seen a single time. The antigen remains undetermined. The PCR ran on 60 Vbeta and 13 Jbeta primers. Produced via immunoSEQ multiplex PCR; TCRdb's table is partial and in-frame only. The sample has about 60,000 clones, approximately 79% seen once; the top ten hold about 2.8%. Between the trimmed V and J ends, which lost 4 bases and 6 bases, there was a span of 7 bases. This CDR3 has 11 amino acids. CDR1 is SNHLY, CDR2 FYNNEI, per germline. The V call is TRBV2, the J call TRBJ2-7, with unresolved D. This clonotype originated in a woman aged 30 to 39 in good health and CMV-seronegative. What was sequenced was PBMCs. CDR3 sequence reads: CASSVASEQYV. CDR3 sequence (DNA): TGTGCCAGCAGTGTAGCCAGCGAGCAGTACGTC.